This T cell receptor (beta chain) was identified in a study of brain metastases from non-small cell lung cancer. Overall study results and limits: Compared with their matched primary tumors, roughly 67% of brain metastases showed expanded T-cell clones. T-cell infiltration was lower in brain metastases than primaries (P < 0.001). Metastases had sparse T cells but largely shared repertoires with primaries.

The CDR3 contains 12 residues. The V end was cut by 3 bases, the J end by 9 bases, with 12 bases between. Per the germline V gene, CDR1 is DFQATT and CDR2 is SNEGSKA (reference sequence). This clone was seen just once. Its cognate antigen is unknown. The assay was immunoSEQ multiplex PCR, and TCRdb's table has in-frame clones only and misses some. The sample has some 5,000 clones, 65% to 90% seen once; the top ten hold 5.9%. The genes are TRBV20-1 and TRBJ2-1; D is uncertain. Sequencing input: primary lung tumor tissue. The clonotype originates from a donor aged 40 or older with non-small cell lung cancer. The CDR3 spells CSASTSTAEQFF. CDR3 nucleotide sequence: TGCAGTGCTAGTACATCCACCGCTGAGCAGTTCTTC.